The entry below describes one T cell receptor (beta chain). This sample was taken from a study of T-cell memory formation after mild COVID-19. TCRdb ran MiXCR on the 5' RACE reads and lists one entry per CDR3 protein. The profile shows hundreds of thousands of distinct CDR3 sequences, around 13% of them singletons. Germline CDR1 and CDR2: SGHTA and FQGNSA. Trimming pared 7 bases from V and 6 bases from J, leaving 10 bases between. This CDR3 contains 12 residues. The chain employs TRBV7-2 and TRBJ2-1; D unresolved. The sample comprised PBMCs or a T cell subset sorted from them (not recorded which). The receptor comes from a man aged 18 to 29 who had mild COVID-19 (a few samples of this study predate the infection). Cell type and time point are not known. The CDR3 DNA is TGTGCCAGCAAGGTCGGGCCCAATGAGCAGTTCTTC. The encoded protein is CASKVGPNEQFF.